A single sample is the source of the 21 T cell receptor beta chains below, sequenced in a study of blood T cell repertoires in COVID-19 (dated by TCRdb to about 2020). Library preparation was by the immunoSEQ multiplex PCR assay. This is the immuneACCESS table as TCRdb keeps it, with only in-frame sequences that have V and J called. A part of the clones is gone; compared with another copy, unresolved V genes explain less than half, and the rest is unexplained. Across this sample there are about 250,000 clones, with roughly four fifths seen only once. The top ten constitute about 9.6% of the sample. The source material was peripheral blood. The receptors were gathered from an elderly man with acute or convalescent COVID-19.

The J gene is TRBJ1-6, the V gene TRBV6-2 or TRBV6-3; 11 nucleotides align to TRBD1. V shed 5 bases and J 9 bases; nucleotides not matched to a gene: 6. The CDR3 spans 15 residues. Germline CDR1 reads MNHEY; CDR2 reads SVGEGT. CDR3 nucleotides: TGTGCCAGCAGTCCGAGGACAGGGGGCGGTTCACCCCTCCACTTT. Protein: CASSPRTGGGSPLHF.

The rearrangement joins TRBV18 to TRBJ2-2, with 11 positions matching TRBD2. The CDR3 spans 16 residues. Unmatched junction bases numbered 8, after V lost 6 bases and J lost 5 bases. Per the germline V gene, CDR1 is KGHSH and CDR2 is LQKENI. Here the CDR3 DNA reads TGTGCCAGCTCTCCCCGACTAGCGGGGCGGACCGGGGAGCTGTTTTTT. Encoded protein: CASSPRLAGRTGELFF.

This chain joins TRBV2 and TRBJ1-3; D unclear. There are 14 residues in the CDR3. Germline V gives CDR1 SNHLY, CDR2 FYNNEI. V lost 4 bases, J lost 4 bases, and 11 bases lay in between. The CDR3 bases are TGTGCCAGCAGTGCCCTTAGAGCAGGAAACACCATATATTTT. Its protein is CASSALRAGNTIYF.

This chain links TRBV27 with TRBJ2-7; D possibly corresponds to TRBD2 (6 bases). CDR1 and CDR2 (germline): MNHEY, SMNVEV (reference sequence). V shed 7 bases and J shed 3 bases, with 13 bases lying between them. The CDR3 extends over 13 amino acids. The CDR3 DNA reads TGTGCCAGCATAGCGGATGGGGTCTACGAGCAGTACTTC. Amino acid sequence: CASIADGVYEQYF.

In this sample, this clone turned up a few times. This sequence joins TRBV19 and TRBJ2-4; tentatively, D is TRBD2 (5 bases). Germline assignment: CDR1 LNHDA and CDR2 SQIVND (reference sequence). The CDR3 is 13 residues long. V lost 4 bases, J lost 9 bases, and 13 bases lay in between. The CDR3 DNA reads TGTGCCAGTAGTAACCTCCCAGGAGGCATTCAGTACTTC. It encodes CASSNLPGGIQYF.

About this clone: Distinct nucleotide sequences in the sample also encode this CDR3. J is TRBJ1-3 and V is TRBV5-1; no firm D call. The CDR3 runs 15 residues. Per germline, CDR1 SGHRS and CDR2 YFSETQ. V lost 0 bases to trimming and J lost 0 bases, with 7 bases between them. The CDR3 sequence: CASSLDGNSGNTIYF. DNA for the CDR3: TGCGCCAGCAGCTTGGACGGTAACTCTGGAAACACCATATATTTT.

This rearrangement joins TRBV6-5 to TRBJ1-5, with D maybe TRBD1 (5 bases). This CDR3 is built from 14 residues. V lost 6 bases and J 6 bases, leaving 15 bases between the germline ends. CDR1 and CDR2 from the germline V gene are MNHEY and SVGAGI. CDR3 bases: TGTGCCAGCAGCCCGGAGGGGAAGGGTCAGCCCCAGCATTTT. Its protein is CASSPEGKGQPQHF.

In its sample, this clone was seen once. The CDR3 reads CASSFARQDRSYEQYF. CDR3 nucleotide sequence: TGTGCCAGCAGTTTCGCGAGACAGGACCGCTCCTACGAGCAGTACTTC. V is TRBV28 and J is TRBJ2-7; weak D call: TRBD1 (6 bases). The CDR3 spans 16 residues. Trimming removed 3 bases from V and 0 bases from J, with 15 bases in between. The germline gives CDR1 MDHEN, CDR2 SYDVKM.

The CDR3 loop is CASSQTARKTGPISYEQYF. Written as DNA, the CDR3 is TGTGCCAGCAGCCAAACCGCACGGAAGACAGGGCCTATCTCCTACGAGCAGTACTTC. This chain links TRBV7-9 with TRBJ2-7, with 7 bases that match TRBD1. The germline V gene has CDR1 SEHNR and CDR2 FQNEAQ (reference sequence). The CDR3 consists of 19 residues. Trimming cost V 5 bases and J 0 bases; bases outside gene matches: 19.

The CDR3 loop is CAISELGERETQYF. The CDR3 region has the DNA TGTGCCATCAGTGAGCTAGGGGAAAGAGAGACCCAGTACTTC. The J gene is TRBJ2-5, the V gene TRBV10-3; perhaps TRBD1 as D (5 bases). The V end was cut by 2 bases, the J end by 4 bases, with 11 bases between. The CDR3 spans 14 residues. From germline, CDR1 is ENHRY and CDR2 SYGVKD.

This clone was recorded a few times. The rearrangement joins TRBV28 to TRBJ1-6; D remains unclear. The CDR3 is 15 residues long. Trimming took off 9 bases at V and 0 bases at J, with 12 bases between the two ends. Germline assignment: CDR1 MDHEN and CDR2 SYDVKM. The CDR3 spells CASRGGSSYNSPLHF. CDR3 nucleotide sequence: TGTGCCAGTAGAGGAGGGAGCTCCTATAATTCACCCCTCCACTTT.

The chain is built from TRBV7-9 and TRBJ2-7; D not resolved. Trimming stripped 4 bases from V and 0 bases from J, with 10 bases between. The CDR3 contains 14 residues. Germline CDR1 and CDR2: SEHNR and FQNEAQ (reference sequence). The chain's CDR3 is CASSSLTSSYEQYF. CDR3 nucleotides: TGTGCCAGCAGCTCATTGACAAGCTCCTACGAGCAGTACTTC.

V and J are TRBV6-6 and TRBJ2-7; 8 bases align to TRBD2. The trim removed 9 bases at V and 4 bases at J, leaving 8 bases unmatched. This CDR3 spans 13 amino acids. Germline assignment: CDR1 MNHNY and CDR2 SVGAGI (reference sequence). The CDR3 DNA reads TGTGCCAGTCGGGGGGGCGCGAGTTACGAGCAGTACTTC. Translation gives CASRGGASYEQYF.

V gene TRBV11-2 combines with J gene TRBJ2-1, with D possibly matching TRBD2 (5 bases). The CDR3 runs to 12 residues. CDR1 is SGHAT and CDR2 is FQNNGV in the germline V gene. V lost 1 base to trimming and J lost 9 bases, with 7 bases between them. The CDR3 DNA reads TGTGCCAGCAGCTTAGCTGGGAGTGAGCAGTTCTTC. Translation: CASSLAGSEQFF.

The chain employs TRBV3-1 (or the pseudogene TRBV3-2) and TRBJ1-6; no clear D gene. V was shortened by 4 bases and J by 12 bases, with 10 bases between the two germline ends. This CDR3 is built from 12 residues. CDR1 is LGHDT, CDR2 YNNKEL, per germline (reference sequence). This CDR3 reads CASSREGGPLHF. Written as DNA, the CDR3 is TGTGCCAGCAGCCGGGAGGGAGGACCCCTCCACTTT.

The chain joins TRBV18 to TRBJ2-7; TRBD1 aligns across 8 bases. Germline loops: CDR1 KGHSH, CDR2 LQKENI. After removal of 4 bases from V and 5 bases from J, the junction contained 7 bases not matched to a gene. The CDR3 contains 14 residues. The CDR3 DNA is TGTGCCAGCTCACTTACAGGGGGTTCTAACGAGCAGTACTTC. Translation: CASSLTGGSNEQYF.

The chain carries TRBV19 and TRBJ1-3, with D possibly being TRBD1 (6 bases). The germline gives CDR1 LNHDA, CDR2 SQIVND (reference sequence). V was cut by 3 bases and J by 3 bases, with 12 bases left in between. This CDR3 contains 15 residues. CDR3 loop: CASSILGQLGNTIYF. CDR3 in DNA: TGTGCCAGTAGTATCTTGGGACAACTTGGAAACACCATATATTTT.

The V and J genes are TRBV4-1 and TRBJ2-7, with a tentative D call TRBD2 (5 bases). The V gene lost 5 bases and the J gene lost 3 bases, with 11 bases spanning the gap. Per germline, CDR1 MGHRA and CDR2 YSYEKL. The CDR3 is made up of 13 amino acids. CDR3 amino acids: CASSLEAGYEQYF. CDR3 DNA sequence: TGCGCCAGCAGCTTGGAGGCCGGCTACGAGCAGTACTTC.

The CDR3 nucleotides read TGTGCCAGCAGCAGCGGACTAGCGGCAGATACGCAGTATTTT. Translation gives CASSSGLAADTQYF. The chain uses TRBV28 and TRBJ2-3; 10 positions agree with TRBD2. Germline-derived CDR1 and CDR2 are MDHEN and SYDVKM. V lost 6 bases to trimming and J lost 4 bases; unmatched junction nucleotides: 4. The CDR3 contains 14 residues.

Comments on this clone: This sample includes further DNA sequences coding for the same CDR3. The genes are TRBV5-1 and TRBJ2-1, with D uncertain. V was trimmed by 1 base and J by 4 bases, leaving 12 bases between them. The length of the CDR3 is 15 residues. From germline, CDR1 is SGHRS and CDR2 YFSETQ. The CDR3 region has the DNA TGCGCCAGCAGCTTGACGGGTGAGAGTTACAATGAGCAGTTCTTC. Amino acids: CASSLTGESYNEQFF.

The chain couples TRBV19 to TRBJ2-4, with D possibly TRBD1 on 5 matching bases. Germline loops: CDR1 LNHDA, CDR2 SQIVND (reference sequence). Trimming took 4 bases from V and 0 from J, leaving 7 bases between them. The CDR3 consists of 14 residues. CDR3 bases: TGTGCCAGTAGTACACAGGTAGCCAAAAACATTCAGTACTTC. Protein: CASSTQVAKNIQYF.